The T cell receptor (beta chain) described here comes from a study of CD8 T cells in ankylosing spondylitis (TCRdb year 2017). Describing the broader study: The study profiled T cell receptor beta repertoires in healthy donors and ankylosing spondylitis patients to find disease-linked TCR variants. Peripheral blood was sampled, and synovial fluid was also collected from ankylosing spondylitis patients. The whole study cohort included 108 healthy donors and around 24 ankylosing spondylitis patients. Results the study describes overall, beyond this receptor: Some motif variants had previously been reported in the synovial fluid and blood of reactive arthritis patients, which suggests shared mechanisms of disease initiation. Blood from ankylosing spondylitis patients appeared to be characterized by a TCR beta motif composed of about 8 highly homologous amino acid variants. A CD8+ phenotype was shown by the disease-linked clones, which were found at relatively low frequencies in peripheral blood. The disease-linked clones were reported to be significantly enriched in matched synovial fluid samples from ankylosing spondylitis patients.

There are many counts of this clonotype. Its cognate antigen has yet to be identified. The record has no base qualities; no much larger clone is one base away. From the germline V gene, CDR1 is SGDLS and CDR2 is YYNGEE. The CDR3 measures 14 amino acids from cysteine to phenylalanine. Left in the record is the CDR3 DNA by itself, 42 bases read in frame from the first base. Trimming removed 0 bases from V and 8 bases from J, leaving 12 bases between the germline ends. Data came from an Illumina HiSeq 2500. Quantitative 5'-RACE with molecular barcodes was the method used to prepare the TCR beta libraries. Per the source publication's procedure: A new computational method, built on a probabilistic model of VDJ rearrangement, was used to identify disease-linked TCR variants. TCRdb applied fastp at Q25 and MiXCR to the public reads, then kept only in-frame beta chains. Identical CDR3 proteins give one entry, which carries the most common genes and DNA. V and J calls and clone size were set by TCRdb, not the authors. The sample yields tens of thousands of distinct CDR3 sequences; around 2.5% were counted once. Clones ranked in the top ten supply 7% to 9% of the sample.

Recombination joined TRBV9 with TRBJ2-1; TRBD2 could be the D gene, as 5 bases match. The sequencing input was blood, either unsorted or a sorted T cell fraction (not recorded which). The source is a female donor with ankylosing spondylitis or in good health (not recorded which). Here the CDR3 is given as CASSVVPGIDEQFF. At the DNA level, the sequence is TGTGCCAGCAGCGTAGTTCCGGGAATTGATGAGCAGTTCTTC.